This T cell receptor (beta chain) was retrieved from a study of technical replicates of blood from a handful of donors. In germline, CDR1 is MGHRA, CDR2 YSYEKL. CDR3 length: 14 residues. Losses at the gene ends were 5 bases for V and 1 base for J; bases not matched to a gene: 4. Profiled with immunoSEQ multiplex PCR; TCRdb holds only in-frame clones, not every one. The profile shows about 59,000 clones, around 87% of them singletons. This receptor was identified in a human donor in good health. Some clones in this sample may be carry-over from other donors' samples. The genes are TRBV4-1 and TRBJ2-7, with 8 bases aligning to TRBD2. Sequenced: PBMCs. CDR3 bases: TGCGCCAGCAGCGGGTTAGCGGGGTCCTACGAGCAGTACTTC. Its translation is CASSGLAGSYEQYF.